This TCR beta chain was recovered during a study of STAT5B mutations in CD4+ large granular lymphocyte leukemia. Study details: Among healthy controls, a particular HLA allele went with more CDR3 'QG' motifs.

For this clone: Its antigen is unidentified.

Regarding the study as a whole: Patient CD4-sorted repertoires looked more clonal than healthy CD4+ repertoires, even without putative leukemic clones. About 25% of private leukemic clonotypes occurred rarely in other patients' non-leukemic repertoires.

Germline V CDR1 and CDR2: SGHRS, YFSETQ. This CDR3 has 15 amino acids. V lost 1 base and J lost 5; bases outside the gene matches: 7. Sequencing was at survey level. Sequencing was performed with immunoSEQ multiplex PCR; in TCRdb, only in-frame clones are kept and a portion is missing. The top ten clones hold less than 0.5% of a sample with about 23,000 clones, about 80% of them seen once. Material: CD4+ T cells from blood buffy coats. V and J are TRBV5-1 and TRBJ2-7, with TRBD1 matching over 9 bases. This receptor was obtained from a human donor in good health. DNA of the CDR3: TGCGCCAGCAGCTTGACCGGGACAGGGACGAACGAGCAGTACTTC. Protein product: CASSLTGTGTNEQYF.